This TCR beta chain appears in the sequencing data of a study of cytomegalovirus exposure and HLA in healthy donors. At the level of the study: There were under 130 million unique TCR beta sequences, drawn from roughly 200 million T cells, in an earlier analysis. Genotyping of 398 donors showed that 80% to 85% belonged to the Caucasian-associated ancestry cluster.

In the case of this clone: What it recognizes is unknown.

Researchers ran the PCR with 60 Vbeta and 13 Jbeta primers. Some clones are missing from TCRdb's copy, which holds only in-frame ones; the method was immunoSEQ multiplex PCR. The table records roughly 140,000 clones, roughly three quarters of them present only once. Germline assignment: CDR1 MGHRA and CDR2 YSYEKL. V lost 1 base and J lost 3, with 10 bases in between. This CDR3 is built from 15 residues. Study-level points and caveats: Cytomegalovirus-associated status was assigned to fewer than 200 TCR beta chains. Most of the CMV-associated TCR beta chains (in a later analysis) appeared to be HLA-restricted.

The gene calls are TRBV4-1 and TRBJ2-1, with D unresolved. This TCR came from a woman aged 50 to 65 in good health and CMV-seronegative. Sequencing was carried out using PBMCs. CDR3 sequence: CASSQGFNVYNEQFF. The CDR3 coding sequence is TGCGCCAGCAGCCAAGGTTTTAATGTCTACAATGAGCAGTTCTTC.